Below, 26 T cell receptor beta chains from the same sample are listed, as sequenced in a study of control samples from healthy donors and cancer patients. This table comes from immunoSEQ multiplex PCR, and its TCRdb copy is limited to in-frame clones, with some not included. In total, the table holds about 200,000 clones. The sample consisted of blood. The receptor set was obtained from a woman aged 25 to 39 in good health.

The chain couples TRBV27 to TRBJ1-6, with D possibly being TRBD1 (5 bases). Germline CDR1 is MNHEY and CDR2 is SMNVEV (reference sequence). CDR3 length: 14 amino acids. The V end lost 1 base, the J end lost 8 bases, and 9 bases lay between the germline ends. CDR3 nucleotide sequence: TGTGCCAGCAGTTTATATTTGGGGGATTCACCCCTCCACTTT. Its translation is CASSLYLGDSPLHF.

This sequence joins TRBV28 and TRBJ1-2; the D is unclear. Trimming removed 4 bases at V and 4 bases at J, with 13 bases between. This CDR3 is 14 amino acids long. CDR1 is MDHEN and CDR2 is SYDVKM in the germline V gene. The CDR3 DNA is TGTGCCAGCAGTTCCCGAGGTGCCACCTATGGCTACACCTTC. This translates into CASSSRGATYGYTF.

This chain uses TRBV6-5 with TRBJ1-6, with 9 bases lining up with TRBD1. CDR3 length: 14 amino acids. V was pared by 8 bases and J by 9 bases, with 8 bases of the junction left unmatched. Germline lookup yields CDR1 MNHEY and CDR2 SVGAGI. CDR3 DNA sequence: TGTGCCAGCCGATCTACAGGGGGCCCTTCACCCCTCCACTTT. It translates to CASRSTGGPSPLHF.

CDR3 protein: CASSAQGLGGYTF. CDR3 DNA sequence: TGTGCCAGCAGCGCCCAGGGTTTAGGGGGCTACACCTTC. This chain joins TRBV7-3 and TRBJ1-2; the D gene is possibly TRBD1 (5 bases). Trimming removed 5 bases from V and 8 bases from J, with 15 bases in between. This CDR3 has 13 residues. Per germline, CDR1 SGHTA and CDR2 FQGTGA.

V gene TRBV13 combines with J gene TRBJ2-6, with D hard to call. CDR3 length: 13 amino acids. Trimming took off 1 base at V and 3 bases at J, with 1 base between the two ends. CDR1 is PRHDT and CDR2 is FYEKMQ in the germline V gene (reference sequence). In nucleotides, the CDR3 is TGTGCCAGCAGCTTAGTTGGGGCCAACGTCCTGACTTTC. It is translated as CASSLVGANVLTF.

In nucleotides, the CDR3 is TGTGCCAGCAGCTTATGGGGGGGAGAGAACACTGAAGCTTTCTTT. Protein: CASSLWGGENTEAFF. V usage is TRBV7-3 and J usage is TRBJ1-1; TRBD1 might be the D (5 bases). Germline V gene lookup returns CDR1 SGHTA and CDR2 FQGTGA. The CDR3 loop spans 15 amino acids. The germline V and J ends were trimmed by 2 bases and 1 base, with 11 bases remaining between them. The whole variable domain, filled in from reference TRBV7-3 and TRBJ1-1, reads GAGVSQTPSNKVTEKGKYVELRCDPISGHTALYWYRQSLGQGPEFLIYFQGTGAADDSGLPNDRFFAVRPEGSVSTLKIQRTERGDSAVYLCASSLWGGENTEAFFGQGTRLTVV.

The rearrangement links TRBV28 to TRBJ1-5; D gene unclear. The V gene lost 7 bases and the J gene lost 2 bases, with 9 bases spanning the gap. This CDR3 spans 13 amino acids. Germline V gene data show CDR1 as MDHEN and CDR2 as SYDVKM. The CDR3 DNA sequence: TGTGCCAGCACTACCGACGGCAATCAGCCCCAGCATTTT. The encoded protein is CASTTDGNQPQHF.

This chain joins TRBV6-6 and TRBJ1-5, with 7 bases identical to TRBD1. CDR1 is MNHNY and CDR2 is SVGAGI in the germline V gene (reference sequence). This CDR3 region has 16 residues. The junction had 7 bases not matched to a gene; V was cut back by 5 bases and J by 0 bases. Here the CDR3 reads CASSTGQANSNQPQHF. CDR3 bases: TGTGCCAGCAGTACTGGACAGGCCAATAGCAATCAGCCCCAGCATTTT.

With respect to this clone: Sequence at one end of the junction differs from germline and may be a read error. The gene calls are TRBV3-1 (or the pseudogene TRBV3-2) and TRBJ2-7; 8 bases are shared with TRBD1. Germline CDR1 is LGHDT and CDR2 is YNNKEL (reference sequence). The CDR3 extends over 11 amino acids. In nucleotides, the CDR3 is TGTGCCAGCAGACCGGACAGGGACGTGGACTTC. As protein: CASRPDRDVDF.

This chain joins TRBV19 and TRBJ1-6; perhaps TRBD1 as D (6 bases). The germline V and J ends were trimmed by 4 bases and 8 bases, with 9 bases remaining between them. Germline assignment: CDR1 LNHDA and CDR2 SQIVND (reference sequence). CDR3 length: 13 amino acids. The CDR3 loop reads CASSSRGDSPLHF. Here the CDR3 DNA reads TGTGCCAGTAGTAGCAGGGGTGATTCACCCCTCCACTTT.

In the case of this clone: The junction differs from germline at one of its ends, possibly a read error. The genes are TRBV7-7 and TRBJ1-5; 7 bases map to TRBD1. The CDR3 totals 18 residues. CDR1 and CDR2 (germline): SSHAT, FNYEAQ (reference sequence). The CDR3, as DNA: TGTGCTAGCAGCTTAGATAAGGGGGACAGCCCCGGCAATCAGCCCCAGCATTTT. It translates to CASSLDKGDSPGNQPQHF.

The chain recombines TRBV25-1 with TRBJ1-2; D unresolved. V was cut by 11 bases and J by 4 bases, with 11 bases left in between. Germline CDR1 is MGHDK and CDR2 is SYGVNS. This CDR3 has 11 residues. The CDR3 here is CAVSGFYGYTF. In nucleotides, the CDR3 is TGTGCCGTATCGGGCTTCTATGGCTACACCTTC.

The chain is built from TRBV5-5 and TRBJ1-2; D possibly corresponds to TRBD1 (6 bases). V was cut by 1 base and J by 8 bases, with 21 bases left in between. The CDR3 covers 16 residues. Germline loops: CDR1 SGHKS, CDR2 YYEKEE (reference sequence). The chain's CDR3 is CASSLSGRQGLGGYTF. The CDR3 coding sequence is TGTGCCAGCAGCTTGTCCGGTCGTCAGGGGCTGGGAGGCTACACCTTC.

The rearrangement links TRBV12-3 or TRBV12-4 to TRBJ1-1; unclear D gene. The CDR3 contains 13 residues. V lost 7 bases, J lost 0 bases, and 9 bases lay in between. This chain's CDR3 is CASNLGLNTEAFF. Here the CDR3 DNA reads TGTGCCAGCAATCTGGGCTTGAACACTGAAGCTTTCTTT.

Written as DNA, the CDR3 is TGTGCCAGCAGCTTTTCGGGGAACTCTGGAAACACCATATATTTT. Its translation: CASSFSGNSGNTIYF. This chain connects TRBV6-6 to TRBJ1-3, with D unresolved. From germline, CDR1 is MNHNY and CDR2 SVGAGI (reference sequence). This CDR3 is 15 amino acids long. V lost 6 bases to trimming and J lost 0 bases, with 12 bases between them.

The chain uses TRBV27 and TRBJ1-1; D is possibly TRBD1 (6 bases). Trimming removed 4 bases from V and 0 bases from J, with 9 bases in between. Germline-derived CDR1 and CDR2 are MNHEY and SMNVEV (reference sequence). CDR3 length equals 14 residues. The CDR3 region is CASSYTGMNTEAFF. DNA for the CDR3: TGTGCCAGCAGTTACACAGGGATGAACACTGAAGCTTTCTTT.

The gene calls are TRBV12-3 or TRBV12-4 and TRBJ2-7; D not certain. The V end was cut by 6 bases, the J end by 3 bases, with 6 bases between. The CDR3 sequence is 11 residues long. The CDR3 loop reads CASSIRYEQYF. Written as DNA, the CDR3 is TGTGCCAGCAGCATTCGCTACGAGCAGTACTTC.

The chain couples TRBV30 to TRBJ1-1; a weak D match, TRBD1 (5 bases). This CDR3 contains 14 residues. CDR1 GTSNPN and CDR2 SVGIG come from the germline V gene (reference sequence). Trimming took 3 bases from V and 6 from J, leaving 17 bases between them. CDR3 nucleotide sequence: TGTGCCTGGAGGAATGGCGCTAGGGGCTCTGAAGCTTTCTTT. This translates into CAWRNGARGSEAFF. The whole variable domain, remainder taken from reference TRBV30 and TRBJ1-1, is SQTIHQWPATLVQPVGSPLSLECTVEGTSNPNLYWYRQAAGRGLQLLFYSVGIGQISSEVPQNLSASRPQDRQFILSSKKLLLSDSGFYLCAWRNGARGSEAFFGQGTRLTVV.

The genes are TRBV9 and TRBJ1-1; no clear D. Germline-derived CDR1 and CDR2 are SGDLS and YYNGEE. The CDR3 covers 14 residues. The V end lost 1 base, the J end lost 3 bases, and 10 bases lay between the germline ends. CDR3 sequence reads: CASSVTSDDTEAFF. The CDR3 DNA sequence: TGTGCCAGCAGCGTAACATCAGACGACACTGAAGCTTTCTTT.

The CDR3 DNA is TGTGCCAGCAGCTCGCGGACCGGGGAGCTGTTTTTT. Encoded protein: CASSSRTGELFF. The V call is TRBV7-2, the J call TRBJ2-2; D uncertain. CDR3 length equals 12 residues. Germline V gene data show CDR1 as SGHTA and CDR2 as FQGNSA. V lost 4 bases and J 5 bases, leaving 5 bases between the germline ends.

The J gene is TRBJ2-5, the V gene TRBV5-4; D remains unclear. CDR3 length: 13 residues. The V and J ends lost 0 bases and 4 bases respectively, with 7 bases between them. Germline V gene sequence: CDR1 SGHNT, CDR2 YYREEE (reference sequence). The CDR3 sequence is CASSLEQGETQYF. The CDR3 DNA reads TGTGCCAGCAGCTTGGAACAAGGAGAGACCCAGTACTTC.

This chain connects TRBV3-1 (or the pseudogene TRBV3-2) to TRBJ2-3, with D tentatively TRBD2 (5 bases). With 1 base removed from V and 5 bases from J, the gap between germline ends came to 10 bases. The CDR3 is made up of 14 amino acids. In germline, CDR1 is LGHDT, CDR2 YNNKEL (reference sequence). The CDR3, as DNA: TGTGCCAGCAGCCAAGTACTAGGAGGAGATACGCAGTATTTT. Encoded protein: CASSQVLGGDTQYF.

V usage is TRBV19 and J usage is TRBJ2-3; 7 bases map to TRBD2. There are 13 residues in the CDR3. The germline CDR1 and CDR2 sequences are LNHDA and SQIVND (reference sequence). Germline trimming cut 1 base from V and 11 bases from J; bases unmatched to any gene: 6. As DNA, the CDR3 is TGTGCCAGTAGTATAGCCGGTGGGGGGGGGCAGTATTTT. Amino acids: CASSIAGGGGQYF.

The chain's CDR3 is CASSYSGGSPHEQYF. In DNA form, the CDR3 reads TGTGCCAGCAGTTACTCTGGGGGGAGTCCACACGAGCAGTACTTC. This chain connects TRBV6-5 to TRBJ2-7; TRBD2 is a possible D gene (6 bases). CDR3 size: 15 residues. CDR1 and CDR2 (germline): MNHEY, SVGAGI. Trimming cost V 0 bases and J 5 bases, with 14 bases left between them.

The V and J genes are TRBV6-5 and TRBJ1-1, with 7 bases identical to TRBD1. The germline CDR1 and CDR2 sequences are MNHEY and SVGAGI. V gave up 10 bases and J gave up 0 bases; unmatched junction bases: 8. This CDR3 is built from 14 residues. CDR3 loop: CAIHIGGLNTEAFF. The CDR3 DNA reads TGTGCCATCCACATAGGGGGCCTGAACACTGAAGCTTTCTTT.

This chain uses TRBV11-2 with TRBJ1-6, with TRBD1 matching 7 bases. The V gene's germline CDR1 is SGHAT and CDR2 FQNNGV. CDR3 length equals 16 residues. V trimming: 5 bases; J trimming: 6 bases; junction bases outside the gene matches: 10. CDR3 nucleotide sequence: TGTGCCAGCAGCACTCAAGCCGGGACAGTTAATTCACCCCTCCACTTT. Protein sequence: CASSTQAGTVNSPLHF.